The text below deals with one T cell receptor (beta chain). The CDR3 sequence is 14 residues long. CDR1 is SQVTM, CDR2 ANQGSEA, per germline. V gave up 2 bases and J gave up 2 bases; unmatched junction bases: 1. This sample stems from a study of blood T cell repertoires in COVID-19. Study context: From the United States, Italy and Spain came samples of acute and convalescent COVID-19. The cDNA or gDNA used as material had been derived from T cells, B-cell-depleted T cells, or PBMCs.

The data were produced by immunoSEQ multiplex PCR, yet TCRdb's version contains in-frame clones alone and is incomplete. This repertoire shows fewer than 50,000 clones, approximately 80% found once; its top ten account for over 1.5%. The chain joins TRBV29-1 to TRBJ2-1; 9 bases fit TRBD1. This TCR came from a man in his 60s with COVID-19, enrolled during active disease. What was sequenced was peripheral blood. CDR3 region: CSVERDRAYNEQFF. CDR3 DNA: TGCAGCGTTGAAAGGGACAGGGCCTACAATGAGCAGTTCTTC.